The following is a T cell receptor beta chain sequence with its context. Its antigen is as yet unknown. This specimen belongs to a study of STAT5B mutations in CD4+ large granular lymphocyte leukemia. The V segment lost 6 bases and the J segment 5 bases; nucleotides outside the gene matches: 13. The CDR3 has 17 residues. CDR1 and CDR2 (germline): MDHEN, SYDVKM. Sequencing was at survey level. TCRdb's copy holds only in-frame clones and misses some; the assay was immunoSEQ multiplex PCR. The sample lists about 32,000 clones, 72% seen once, with 1.5% to 2.5% in the top ten. Study results and limitations: No patients shared main leukemic clonotypes, though 25% to 30% appeared at low frequency elsewhere. Top patient clones used TRBV06 genes more often: 8/27 versus 2/35 in controls.

The chain joins TRBV28 to TRBJ1-6; TRBD1 matches 7 bases. The sequenced material came from CD4+ T cells from blood buffy coats. The TCR sequence derives from a human donor in good health. CDR3: CASRPDREGTDNSPLHF. The CDR3 DNA is TGTGCCAGCAGGCCTGACAGGGAGGGAACCGATAATTCACCCCTCCACTTT.